The 21 T cell receptor beta chains listed next were all sequenced from one sample in a study of T cell changes during pregnancy in multiple sclerosis. Some clones are missing from TCRdb's copy, which holds only in-frame ones; the method was immunoSEQ multiplex PCR. The table has 40,000 to 60,000 clones, 85% to 95% seen once; the top ten hold roughly 0.71%. Sequenced material: CD4+ T cells from peripheral blood mononuclear cells, taken in the third trimester of pregnancy. These receptor sequences come from a female donor with multiple sclerosis, enrolled in a pregnancy study.

The chain recombines TRBV19 with TRBJ2-1, with a weak D call TRBD1 (6 bases). The CDR3 runs 13 residues. Germline loops: CDR1 LNHDA, CDR2 SQIVND (reference sequence). Between the trimmed V and J ends, which lost 4 bases and 10 bases, there was a span of 14 bases. The CDR3 is CASSTPPDREQFF. CDR3 nucleotide sequence: TGTGCCAGTAGTACCCCTCCTGACAGGGAGCAGTTCTTC.

The chain is built from TRBV7-9 and TRBJ2-7; tentatively, D is TRBD2 (5 bases). The CDR3 covers 15 residues. Germline CDR1 and CDR2: SEHNR and FQNEAQ (reference sequence). The V end was cut by 1 base, the J end by 3 bases, with 13 bases between. The CDR3 region is CASSLGQEVIYEQYF. As DNA, the CDR3 is TGTGCCAGCAGCTTAGGGCAGGAGGTAATCTACGAGCAGTACTTC.

The chain has TRBV18 and TRBJ2-1; 9 nucleotides agree with TRBD2. Germline V CDR1 and CDR2: KGHSH, LQKENI. V was pared by 2 bases and J by 0 bases, with 14 bases of the junction left unmatched. The CDR3 contains 20 residues. CDR3 amino acids: CASSPGRGLALSNSYNEQFF. CDR3 sequence (DNA): TGTGCCAGCTCACCAGGCAGGGGACTAGCACTCTCAAACTCCTACAATGAGCAGTTCTTC.

The table lists this clone with a count of one. The rearrangement links TRBV4-2 to TRBJ2-3, with a weak D call TRBD2 (6 bases). Trimming stripped 0 bases from V and 14 bases from J, with 18 bases between. The germline V gene encodes CDR1 LGHNA and CDR2 YNFKEQ. The CDR3 runs to 14 residues. DNA for the CDR3: TGTGCCAGCAGCCAAGATGGTTCGGCGGGGTGGCCGTATTTT. The encoded protein is CASSQDGSAGWPYF.

The chain has TRBV18 and TRBJ1-1; 8 bases are shared with TRBD1. This CDR3 comprises 17 residues. V dropped 6 bases and J dropped 0; count of bases not matched to a gene: 12. Germline V gene data show CDR1 as KGHSH and CDR2 as LQKENI. This CDR3 reads CASSPTAQGAVNTEAFF. In nucleotides, the CDR3 is TGTGCCAGCTCGCCGACCGCGCAGGGGGCCGTGAACACTGAAGCTTTCTTT.

The chain is built from TRBV9 and TRBJ2-6; 10 bases map to TRBD2. Germline values: CDR1 SGDLS, CDR2 YYNGEE. V gave up 3 bases and J gave up 1 base; unmatched junction bases: 7. This CDR3 is built from 18 residues. The DNA for the CDR3 is TGTGCCAGCAGCGACCAAGCGGGGGGGCGGTCTGGGGCCAACGTCCTGACTTTC. It yields the protein CASSDQAGGRSGANVLTF. The full variable domain, completed using reference TRBV9 and TRBJ2-6, is DSGVTQTPKHLITATGQRVTLRCSPRSGDLSVYWYQQSLDQGLQFLIQYYNGEERAKGNILERFSAQQFPDLHSELNLSSLELGDSALYFCASSDQAGGRSGANVLTFGAGSRLTVL.

The CDR3, as DNA: TGTGCCAGCAGCCGCCCCGGGACAGGGGGGAACACTGAAGCTTTCTTT. Its translation: CASSRPGTGGNTEAFF. The chain joins TRBV6-6 to TRBJ1-1; 11 positions match TRBD1. The germline gives CDR1 MNHNY, CDR2 SVGAGI (reference sequence). The CDR3 length is 16 residues. Germline trimming cut 6 bases from V and 1 base from J; bases unmatched to any gene: 7.

The V call is TRBV18, the J call TRBJ2-3, with D tentatively TRBD2 (6 bases). Germline loops: CDR1 KGHSH, CDR2 LQKENI. CDR3 size: 13 residues. V lost 1 base and J 6 bases, leaving 8 bases between the germline ends. CDR3 bases: TGTGCCAGCTCACCACAGGGGAGGGATACGCAGTATTTT. Its protein product is CASSPQGRDTQYF.

This rearrangement joins TRBV9 to TRBJ2-1; 9 bases fit TRBD2. There are 16 residues in the CDR3. Germline-derived CDR1 and CDR2 are SGDLS and YYNGEE. V shed 4 bases and J 7 bases; nucleotides not matched to a gene: 12. In DNA form, the CDR3 reads TGTGCCAGCAGCTTTATAGCGGGGGCCACGGGGAATGAGCAGTTCTTC. It encodes CASSFIAGATGNEQFF.

This sequence joins TRBV7-8 and TRBJ2-7, with 9 nucleotides matching TRBD2. Germline V lookup: CDR1 SGHVS, CDR2 FQNEAQ. The CDR3 contains 14 residues. V lost 4 bases and J lost 3; bases outside the gene matches: 4. In DNA, the CDR3 is TGTGCCAGCAGCTCCGGGACTAGCTTCTACGAGCAGTACTTC. It translates to CASSSGTSFYEQYF.

This sequence joins TRBV27 and TRBJ1-2; tentative D call: TRBD1 (5 bases). Germline-derived CDR1 and CDR2 are MNHEY and SMNVEV (reference sequence). The CDR3 is made up of 15 amino acids. V was shortened by 3 bases and J by 5 bases, with 16 bases between the two germline ends. CDR3 sequence reads: CASSFSGGVRYGYTF. DNA of the CDR3: TGTGCCAGCAGTTTTTCGGGGGGGGTACGGTATGGCTACACCTTC.

This clone was recorded only once. V gene TRBV11-2 combines with J gene TRBJ2-2, with D perhaps matching TRBD1 (6 bases). CDR1 SGHAT and CDR2 FQNNGV come from the germline V gene. Trimming pared 5 bases from V and 1 base from J, leaving 11 bases between. The CDR3 totals 15 residues. In nucleotides, the CDR3 is TGTGCCAGCAGCCAACTACAGGGGAACACCGGGGAGCTGTTTTTT. The encoded protein is CASSQLQGNTGELFF.

The chain combines TRBV7-2 with TRBJ1-2; 7 nucleotides align to TRBD1. CDR1 and CDR2 from the germline V gene are SGHTA and FQGNSA. The CDR3 extends over 14 amino acids. The J segment lost 6 bases and the V segment lost 5 bases, leaving 9 bases of the junction unmatched. CDR3 in DNA: TGTGCCAGCAGCCAGGGGGTGGGGCCGGATGGCTACACCTTC. It translates to CASSQGVGPDGYTF.

This chain links TRBV7-2 with TRBJ2-2; TRBD2 agrees at 12 bases. V lost 5 bases to trimming and J lost 6 bases; unmatched junction nucleotides: 4. Looked up from germline, CDR1 is SGHTA and CDR2 is FQGNSA. This CDR3 contains 15 residues. The CDR3 loop is CASSTLAGGSGELFF. CDR3 nucleotides: TGTGCCAGCAGCACACTAGCGGGGGGTTCCGGGGAGCTGTTTTTT.

This rearrangement joins TRBV5-4 to TRBJ2-1; 9 bases fit TRBD2. CDR1 SGHNT and CDR2 YYREEE come from the germline V gene (reference sequence). The V segment lost 4 bases and the J segment 4 bases; nucleotides outside the gene matches: 6. There are 15 residues in the CDR3. CDR3 region: CASSHSGGPYNEQFF. In nucleotides, the CDR3 is TGTGCCAGCAGCCATAGCGGGGGCCCATACAATGAGCAGTTCTTC.

This chain connects TRBV2 to TRBJ2-7, with TRBD2 matching over 11 bases. The ends lost 5 bases at V and 0 bases at J; junction bases unmatched: 6. Germline V gene lookup returns CDR1 SNHLY and CDR2 FYNNEI. This CDR3 is built from 16 residues. CDR3 sequence reads: CASSRFGTSGSYEQYF. The CDR3 DNA follows: TGTGCCAGCAGTCGATTTGGGACTAGCGGCTCCTACGAGCAGTACTTC.

The chain joins TRBV4-3 to TRBJ1-6, with D possibly TRBD1 on 5 matching bases. This CDR3 region has 15 residues. V lost 0 bases, J lost 9 bases, and 12 bases lay in between. Germline values: CDR1 LGHNA, CDR2 YSLEER. CDR3 DNA: TGCGCCAGCAGCCAAGATGGGGCAGTCCCTTCACCCCTCCACTTT. Translating it yields CASSQDGAVPSPLHF.

This clone appeared once. The V and J genes are TRBV7-2 and TRBJ1-1, with D maybe TRBD1 (6 bases). Trimming removed 1 base from V and 4 bases from J, with 10 bases in between. Germline V CDR1 and CDR2: SGHTA, FQGNSA. The CDR3 consists of 14 residues. The CDR3 loop reads CASSLEHRATEAFF. CDR3 nucleotides: TGTGCCAGCAGCTTAGAGCACAGGGCCACTGAAGCTTTCTTT.

This sequence joins TRBV5-4 and TRBJ2-6; D uncertain. The CDR3 has 14 amino acids. Germline V CDR1 and CDR2: SGHNT, YYREEE (reference sequence). V gave up 6 bases and J gave up 0 bases, with 7 bases separating them. The CDR3: CASTSRSGANVLTF. Written as DNA, the CDR3 is TGTGCCAGCACCTCCCGCTCTGGGGCCAACGTCCTGACTTTC.

J is TRBJ1-3 and V is TRBV19; D gene unclear. V was pared by 3 bases and J by 0 bases, with 9 bases between. Germline V gene data show CDR1 as LNHDA and CDR2 as SQIVND (reference sequence). The CDR3 extends over 15 amino acids. The DNA of the CDR3 is TGTGCCAGTAGTATCCGCAGTCTCTCTGGAAACACCATATATTTT. Translation: CASSIRSLSGNTIYF. Combining the CDR3 with reference TRBV19 and TRBJ1-3 gives the whole variable domain DGGITQSPKYLFRKEGQNVTLSCEQNLNHDAMYWYRQDPGQGLRLIYYSQIVNDFQKGDIAEGYSVSREKKESFPLTVTSAQKNPTAFYLCASSIRSLSGNTIYFGEGSWLTVV.

The gene calls are TRBV11-2 and TRBJ2-1, with a possible D match to TRBD2 (5 bases). V lost 1 base, J lost 9 bases, and 10 bases lay in between. CDR1 is SGHAT and CDR2 is FQNNGV in the germline V gene. The CDR3 covers 13 residues. The CDR3 sequence: CASSLALGSEQFF. CDR3 in DNA: TGTGCCAGCAGCTTAGCTTTGGGGAGTGAGCAGTTCTTC.